This T cell receptor beta chain was captured by sequencing in a study of neoadjuvant anti-PD-1 for oral cavity cancer. Sequenced by immunoSEQ multiplex PCR; TCRdb stores in-frame clones only, minus some. The table has about 16,000 clones, just over 65% seen once. The starting material was PBMCs, obtained before nivolumab (anti-PD-1) treatment. The clonotype comes from a person between 40 and 85 years old with oral cavity squamous cell carcinoma.

The CDR3: CASSLGGNTEAFF. CDR3 coding DNA: TGTGCCAGCAGCTTGGGGGGGAACACTGAAGCTTTCTTT. This sequence joins TRBV11-2 and TRBJ1-1; possible D gene TRBD1, 5 bases. CDR1 SGHAT and CDR2 FQNNGV come from the germline V gene. The CDR3 runs to 13 residues. Trimming stripped 3 bases from V and 1 base from J, with 6 bases between.